This T cell receptor beta chain is drawn from a study of T cell responses to AZD1222 COVID-19 vaccine. Data came from immunoSEQ multiplex PCR; TCRdb stores just in-frame clones and leaves some out. The sample carries about 100,000 clones, roughly 90% recorded once. The CDR3 has 13 residues. Germline values: CDR1 MNHEY, CDR2 SVGEGT. The V gene lost 6 bases and the J gene lost 5 bases, with 14 bases spanning the gap. The V and J genes are TRBV6-2 or TRBV6-3 and TRBJ2-7; no clear D gene. The sequencing used peripheral blood, collected on day 0 of AZD1222 vaccination. This receptor was obtained from an adult in good health. Here the CDR3 reads CASSPSEAHEQYF. The CDR3 DNA reads TGTGCCAGCAGCCCCAGTGAGGCCCACGAGCAGTACTTC.